A selection of T cell receptor beta chains follows, all from one sample in a study of regulatory T cells in long-lasting Graves disease. TCRdb re-derived calls from the multiplex PCR reads in MiXCR, one entry per CDR3 protein. The table records 560,000 or so distinct CDR3 sequences, approximately 16% of them present only once. The sample was also linked to a second study, of T cells in Graves' hyperthyroidism and ophthalmopathy.

This specimen consisted of peripheral blood mononuclear cells (PBMCs), obtained at new diagnosis, from a patient treated with antithyroid drugs. The receptors derive from a man younger than 35 with Graves disease. Each CDR3 is given with its conserved first and last residue. A D gene is named only where the DNA matches it firmly. Clone size is given for some rows only: seen once, a few or many times, or a class if the clone is expanded.

>TRBD1|.|TRBJ1-1|16|TRBV18
CASSGPGQRQNTEAFF
TGTGCCAGCTCAGGGCCGGGACAGAGACAGAACACTGAAGCTTTCTTT
>TRBD1|many|TRBJ2-5|15|TRBV18
CASSPRTGRVETQYF
TGTGCCAGCTCACCCCGGACAGGCCGGGTCGAGACCCAGTACTTC
>.|few|TRBJ2-3|13|TRBV20-1
CSAPHRAPDTQYF
TGCAGTGCTCCGCACAGAGCACCAGATACGCAGTATTTT
>.|many|TRBJ2-1|15|TRBV28
CASSQRFSSYNEQFF
TGTGCCAGCTCACAGCGGTTTAGCTCCTACAATGAGCAGTTCTTC
>TRBD1|.|TRBJ2-7|14|TRBV10-1
CASSPGQKTYEQYF
TGCGCCAGCAGTCCGGGACAGAAGACCTACGAGCAGTACTTC
>.|many|TRBJ2-1|16|TRBV27
CASSQLMVQGRNEQFF
TGTGCCAGCAGTCAATTGATGGTACAGGGGAGGAATGAGCAGTTCTTC
>TRBD1|many|TRBJ1-1|13|TRBV30
CAWSGTGGTEAFF
TGTGCCTGGAGTGGGACAGGGGGCACTGAAGCTTTCTTT
>.|many|TRBJ1-1|15|TRBV28
CASSATGTGWSEAFF
TGTGCCAGCAGTGCAACCGGGACGGGCTGGAGTGAAGCTTTCTTT
>TRBD2|.|TRBJ2-7|15|TRBV6-1
CASSEAGGRWREQYF
TGTGCCAGCAGTGAAGCGGGGGGGAGGTGGCGTGAGCAGTACTTC
>.|.|TRBJ1-1|15|TRBV10-3
CAIREDSLQRTEAFF
TGTGCCATCAGGGAGGATAGCCTTCAGAGAACTGAAGCTTTCTTT
>.|few|TRBJ1-5|13|TRBV11-2
CASSLEYYQPQHF
TGTGCCAGCAGCTTAGAGTACTATCAGCCCCAGCATTTT
>.|many|TRBJ2-7|15|TRBV6-2/TRBV6-3
CASSYTRGGIGEQYF
TGTGCCAGCAGTTATACACGGGGCGGGATCGGCGAGCAGTACTTC
>.|few|TRBJ2-5|14|TRBV9
CASSVSADQETQYF
TGTGCCAGCAGCGTATCGGCCGACCAAGAGACCCAGTACTTC
>.|many|TRBJ1-2|13|TRBV15
CATSRDVAGGYTF
TGTGCCACCAGCAGAGATGTGGCTGGCGGCTACACCTTC
>.|.|TRBJ1-5|15|TRBV15
CATSRDLGREQPQHF
TGTGCCACCAGCAGAGATCTCGGCAGGGAACAGCCCCAGCATTTT
>.|many|TRBJ2-2|14|TRBV28
CASTGDTSTGELFF
TGTGCCAGCACTGGGGACACATCCACCGGGGAGCTGTTTTTT
>.|.|TRBJ1-1|14|TRBV7-2
CASSYYRVNTEAFF
TGTGCCAGCAGCTATTACAGAGTAAACACTGAAGCTTTCTTT
>TRBD2|many|TRBJ2-5|16|TRBV5-6
CASSFGLAGEAETQYF
TGTGCCAGCAGCTTCGGACTAGCGGGAGAAGCAGAGACCCAGTACTTC
>TRBD2|.|TRBJ2-1|17|TRBV25-1
CDSSEYTTWEGYNEQFF
TGTGACAGCAGTGAATATACTACGTGGGAGGGGTACAATGAGCAGTTCTTC
>.|.|TRBJ1-3|18|TRBV11-2
CASILSPGAPSSGNTIYF
TGTGCCAGCATTCTATCCCCGGGGGCTCCAAGCTCTGGAAACACCATATATTTT
>TRBD1|.|TRBJ1-6|16|TRBV18
CASSLRTGGNDSPLHF
TGTGCCAGCTCGCTGAGGACAGGGGGCAATGATTCACCCCTCCACTTT
>TRBD1|many|TRBJ1-5|15|TRBV5-8
CASSQPGQGYQPQHF
TGTGCCAGCAGCCAGCCGGGACAGGGATATCAGCCCCAGCATTTT
>TRBD2|few|TRBJ2-1|14|TRBV7-9
CASSLVREAYEQFF
TGTGCCAGCAGCTTAGTGCGGGAGGCCTATGAGCAGTTCTTC
>.|.|TRBJ1-5|15|TRBV18
CASSPGPFSNQPQHF
TGTGCCAGCTCGCCCGGGCCCTTTAGCAATCAGCCCCAGCATTTT
>.|many|TRBJ1-2|14|TRBV27
CASSPPTGLGGYTF
TGTGCCAGCAGTCCACCCACGGGCCTCGGTGGCTACACCTTC
>TRBD1|many|TRBJ2-5|13|TRBV20-1
CSARGQGLETQYF
TGCAGTGCTCGGGGACAGGGTTTAGAGACCCAGTACTTC
>TRBD1|many|TRBJ2-7|15|TRBV9
CASSERTGGSYEQYF
TGTGCCAGCAGCGAGCGTACAGGGGGCTCCTACGAGCAGTACTTC
>TRBD1|.|TRBJ2-7|14|TRBV5-6
CASRGTADTYEQYF
TGTGCCAGCAGGGGGACAGCAGACACCTACGAGCAGTACTTC
>TRBD2|few|TRBJ2-1|16|TRBV7-2
CASSPPGLAGVGEQFF
TGTGCCAGCTCACCTCCGGGACTAGCGGGAGTGGGTGAGCAGTTCTTC
>.|many|TRBJ2-6|13|TRBV18
CASSPTGANVLTF
TGTGCCAGCTCACCAACTGGGGCCAACGTCCTGACTTTC
>.|few|TRBJ1-2|14|TRBV30
CAWRISRGLYGYTF
TGTGCCTGGAGGATATCAAGGGGCCTCTATGGCTACACCTTC
>.|.|TRBJ1-2|15|TRBV4-1
CASSRPSGIGYGYTF
TGCGCCAGCAGCCGCCCGAGTGGGATCGGCTATGGCTACACCTTC
>.|many|TRBJ2-6|13|TRBV3-1
CASLGHGANVLTF
TGTGCCAGTCTTGGACATGGGGCCAACGTCCTGACTTTC
>TRBD1|.|TRBJ1-5|15|TRBV6-5
CAGSYRDRDEQPQHF
TGTGCCGGCAGTTACAGGGACAGGGATGAACAGCCCCAGCATTTT
>.|.|TRBJ2-3|14|TRBV12-3/TRBV12-4
CASSFASSTDTQYF
TGTGCCAGCAGTTTTGCTAGCTCCACAGATACGCAGTATTTT
>TRBD1|few|TRBJ1-1|17|TRBV9
CASSVASTGGGGTEAFF
TGTGCCAGCAGCGTAGCGTCGACAGGGGGCGGGGGCACTGAAGCTTTCTTT
>TRBD1|many|TRBJ1-1|15|TRBV7-3
CASSLATGGRTEAFF
TGTGCCAGCAGCCTCGCGACAGGGGGACGCACTGAAGCTTTCTTT
>.|many|TRBJ2-7|12|TRBV6-1
CASRQLAGEQYF
TGTGCCAGCAGACAGCTTGCGGGCGAGCAGTACTTC
>TRBD2|.|TRBJ2-1|16|TRBV20-1
CSAPTTPSGNHNEQFF
TGCAGTGCCCCCACCACCCCTAGCGGGAACCACAATGAGCAGTTCTTC
>.|few|TRBJ1-1|14|TRBV10-3
CAISEGGENTEAFF
TGTGCCATCAGTGAAGGAGGAGAGAACACTGAAGCTTTCTTT
>TRBD2|.|TRBJ2-7|17|TRBV18
CASSPGLAGVGAYEQYF
TGTGCCAGCTCACCCGGACTAGCGGGAGTTGGGGCCTACGAGCAGTACTTC
>.|many|TRBJ1-2|13|TRBV6-1
CASTRVGTDGYTF
TGTGCCAGCACCAGGGTTGGTACGGATGGCTACACCTTC
>.|.|TRBJ1-3|12|TRBV19
CASSSGRNTIYF
TGTGCCAGTAGTTCGGGAAGAAACACCATATATTTT
>TRBD2|many|TRBJ2-7|16|TRBV27
CASSLSSGLENYEQYF
TGTGCCAGCAGTTTATCGTCCGGACTAGAGAACTACGAGCAGTACTTC
>.|.|TRBJ1-1|12|TRBV12-3/TRBV12-4
CASSPPPTEAFF
TGTGCCAGCAGTCCCCCCCCCACTGAAGCTTTCTTT
>.|few|TRBJ2-3|17|TRBV9
CASSVDANLYTTDTQYF
TGTGCCAGCAGCGTAGATGCGAACCTCTACACCACAGATACGCAGTATTTT
>TRBD1|many|TRBJ2-4|13|TRBV29-1
CSVERAGGNIQYF
TGCAGCGTTGAAAGGGCAGGGGGAAACATTCAGTACTTC
>.|many|TRBJ2-5|15|TRBV27
CASSVLAGRSETQYF
TGTGCCAGCAGTGTACTCGCGGGGAGGTCCGAGACCCAGTACTTC
>.|many|TRBJ2-4|12|TRBV12-3/TRBV12-4
CASSFQGNIQYF
TGTGCCAGCAGTTTCCAAGGGAACATTCAGTACTTC
>.|many|TRBJ1-1|15|TRBV12-3/TRBV12-4
CASRVGQGYNTEAFF
TGTGCCAGCAGAGTAGGGCAGGGATATAACACTGAAGCTTTCTTT
>TRBD2|.|TRBJ2-3|13|TRBV20-1
CTHQTSGTDTQYF
TGCACCCATCAGACTAGCGGCACAGATACGCAGTATTTT
>.|few|TRBJ1-5|14|TRBV2
CASSEMGRSQPQHF
TGTGCCAGCAGTGAAATGGGGCGGAGTCAGCCCCAGCATTTT
>TRBD1|.|TRBJ1-5|15|TRBV3-1
CASSETGGNNQPQHF
TGTGCCAGCAGTGAGACAGGGGGAAACAATCAGCCCCAGCATTTT
>.|few|TRBJ1-3|13|TRBV30
CAWSEGRLYTIYF
TGTGCCTGGAGCGAGGGACGCCTATACACCATATATTTT